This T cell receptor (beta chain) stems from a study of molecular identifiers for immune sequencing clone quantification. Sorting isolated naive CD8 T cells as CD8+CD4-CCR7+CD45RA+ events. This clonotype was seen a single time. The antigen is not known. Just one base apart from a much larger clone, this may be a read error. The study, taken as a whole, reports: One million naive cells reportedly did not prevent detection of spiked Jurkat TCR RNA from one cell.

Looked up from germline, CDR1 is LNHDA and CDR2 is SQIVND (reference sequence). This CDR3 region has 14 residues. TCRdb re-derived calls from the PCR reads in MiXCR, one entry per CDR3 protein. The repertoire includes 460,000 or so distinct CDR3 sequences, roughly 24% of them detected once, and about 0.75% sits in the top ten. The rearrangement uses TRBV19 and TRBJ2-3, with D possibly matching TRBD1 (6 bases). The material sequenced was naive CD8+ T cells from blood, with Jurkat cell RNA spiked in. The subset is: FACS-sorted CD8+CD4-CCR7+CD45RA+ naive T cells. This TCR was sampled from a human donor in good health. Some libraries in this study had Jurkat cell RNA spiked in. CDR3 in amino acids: CPSHPGDKADTQYF. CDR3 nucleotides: TGTCCCAGCCACCCAGGGGATAAGGCAGATACGCAGTATTTT.